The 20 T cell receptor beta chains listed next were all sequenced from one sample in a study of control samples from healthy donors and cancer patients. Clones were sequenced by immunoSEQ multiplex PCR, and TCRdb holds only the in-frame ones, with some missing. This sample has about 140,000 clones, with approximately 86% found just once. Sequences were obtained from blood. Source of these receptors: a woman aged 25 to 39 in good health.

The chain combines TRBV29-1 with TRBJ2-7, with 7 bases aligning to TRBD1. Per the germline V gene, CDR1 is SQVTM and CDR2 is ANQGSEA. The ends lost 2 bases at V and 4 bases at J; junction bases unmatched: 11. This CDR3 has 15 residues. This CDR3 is CSVESRDRTGYEQYF. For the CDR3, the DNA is TGCAGCGTTGAAAGTCGGGACAGAACGGGGTACGAGCAGTACTTC.

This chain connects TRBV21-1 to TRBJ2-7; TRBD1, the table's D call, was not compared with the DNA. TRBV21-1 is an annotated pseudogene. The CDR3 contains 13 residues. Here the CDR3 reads CAGRGDPTREQYF. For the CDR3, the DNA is TGTGCGGGCAGGGGGGACCCAACCCGCGAGCAGTACTTC.

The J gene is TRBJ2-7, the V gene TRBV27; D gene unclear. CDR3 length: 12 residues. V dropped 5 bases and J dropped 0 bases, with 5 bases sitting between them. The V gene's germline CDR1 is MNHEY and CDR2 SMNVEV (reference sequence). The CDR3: CASSPYSYEQYF. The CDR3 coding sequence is TGTGCCAGCAGTCCTTACTCCTACGAGCAGTACTTC.

This chain's CDR3 is CASSFGLAGEISTDTQYF. The CDR3 bases are TGTGCCAGCAGCTTCGGGCTAGCGGGGGAGATTAGCACAGATACGCAGTATTTT. The rearrangement joins TRBV7-2 to TRBJ2-3; 10 positions match TRBD2. V gave up 3 bases and J gave up 0 bases; unmatched junction bases: 9. Germline assignment: CDR1 SGHTA and CDR2 FQGNSA. The length of the CDR3 is 18 residues. Based on the CDR3 plus reference TRBV7-2 and TRBJ2-3, the full variable domain is GAGVSQSPSNKVTEKGKDVELRCDPISGHTALYWYRQSLGQGLEFLIYFQGNSAPDKSGLPSDRFSAERTGGSVSTLTIQRTQQEDSAVYLCASSFGLAGEISTDTQYFGPGTRLTVL.

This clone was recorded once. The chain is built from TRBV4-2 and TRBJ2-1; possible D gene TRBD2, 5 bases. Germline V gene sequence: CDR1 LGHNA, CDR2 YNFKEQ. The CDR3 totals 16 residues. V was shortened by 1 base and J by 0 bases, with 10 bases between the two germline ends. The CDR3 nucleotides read TGTGCCAGCAGCCAAGGAGGGAGCCGCTCCTACAATGAGCAGTTCTTC. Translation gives CASSQGGSRSYNEQFF.

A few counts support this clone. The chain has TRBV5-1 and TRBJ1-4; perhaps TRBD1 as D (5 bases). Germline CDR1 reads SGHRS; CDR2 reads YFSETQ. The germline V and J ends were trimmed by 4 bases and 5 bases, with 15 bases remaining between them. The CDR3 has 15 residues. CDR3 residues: CASSGTGTENEKLFF. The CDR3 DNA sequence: TGCGCCAGCAGCGGAACCGGGACTGAGAATGAAAAACTGTTTTTT.

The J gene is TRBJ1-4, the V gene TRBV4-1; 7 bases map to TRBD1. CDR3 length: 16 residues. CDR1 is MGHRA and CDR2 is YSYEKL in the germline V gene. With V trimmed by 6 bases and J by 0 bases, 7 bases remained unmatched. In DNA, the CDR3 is TGCGCCAGCAGATCCGTCCAGGGGGCAACTAATGAAAAACTGTTTTTT. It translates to CASRSVQGATNEKLFF.

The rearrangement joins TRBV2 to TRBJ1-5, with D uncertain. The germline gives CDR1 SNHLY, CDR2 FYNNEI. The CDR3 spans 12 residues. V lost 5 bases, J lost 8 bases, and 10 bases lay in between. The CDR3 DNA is TGTGCCAGCAGTCCGGGTGAAGAGCCCCAGCATTTT. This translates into CASSPGEEPQHF.

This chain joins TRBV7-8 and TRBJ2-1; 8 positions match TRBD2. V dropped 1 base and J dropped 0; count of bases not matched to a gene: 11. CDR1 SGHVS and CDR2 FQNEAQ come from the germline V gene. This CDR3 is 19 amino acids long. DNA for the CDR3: TGTGCCAGCAGCTTAGAATGGGGGACTAGACAGAGCTCCTACAATGAGCAGTTCTTC. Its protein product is CASSLEWGTRQSSYNEQFF.

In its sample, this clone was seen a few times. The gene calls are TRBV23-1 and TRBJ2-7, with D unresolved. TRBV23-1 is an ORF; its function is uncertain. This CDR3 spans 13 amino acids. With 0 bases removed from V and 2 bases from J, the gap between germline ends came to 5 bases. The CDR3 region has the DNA TGCGCCAGCAGTCAATCGCAGACCTACGAGCAGTACTTC. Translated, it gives CASSQSQTYEQYF.

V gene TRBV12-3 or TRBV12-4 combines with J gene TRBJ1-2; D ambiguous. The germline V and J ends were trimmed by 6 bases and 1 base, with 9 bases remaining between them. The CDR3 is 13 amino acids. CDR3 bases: TGTGCCAGCAGCAGTGGAGGTAACTATGGCTACACCTTC. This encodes CASSSGGNYGYTF.

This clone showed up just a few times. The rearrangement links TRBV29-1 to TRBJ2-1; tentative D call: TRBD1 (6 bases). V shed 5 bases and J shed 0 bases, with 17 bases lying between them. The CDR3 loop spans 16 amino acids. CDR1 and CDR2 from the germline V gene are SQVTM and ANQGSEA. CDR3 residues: CSVLDTGYGSYNEQFF. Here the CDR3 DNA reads TGCAGCGTTCTCGATACAGGGTACGGCTCCTACAATGAGCAGTTCTTC.

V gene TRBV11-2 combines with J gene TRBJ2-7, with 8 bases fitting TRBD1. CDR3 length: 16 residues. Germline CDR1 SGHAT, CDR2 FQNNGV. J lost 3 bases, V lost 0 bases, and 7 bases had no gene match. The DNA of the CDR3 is TGTGCCAGCAGCTTAGATTATGGACAGGGCTTCTACGAGCAGTACTTC. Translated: CASSLDYGQGFYEQYF.

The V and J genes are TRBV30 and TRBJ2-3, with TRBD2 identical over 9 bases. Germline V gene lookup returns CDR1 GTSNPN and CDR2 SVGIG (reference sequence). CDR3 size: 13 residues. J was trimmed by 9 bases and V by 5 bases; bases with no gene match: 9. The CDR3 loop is CAWVPSSGNTQYF. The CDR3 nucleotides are TGTGCCTGGGTGCCTTCTAGCGGGAACACGCAGTATTTT.

CDR3: CASSHDDRSNTEAFF. The CDR3 DNA reads TGTGCCAGCAGCCACGACGACAGGTCGAACACTGAAGCTTTCTTT. The gene calls are TRBV4-2 and TRBJ1-1, with TRBD1 as a possible D gene (6 bases). Germline V gene lookup returns CDR1 LGHNA and CDR2 YNFKEQ. The CDR3 contains 15 residues. V was cut by 3 bases and J by 1 base, with 12 bases left in between.

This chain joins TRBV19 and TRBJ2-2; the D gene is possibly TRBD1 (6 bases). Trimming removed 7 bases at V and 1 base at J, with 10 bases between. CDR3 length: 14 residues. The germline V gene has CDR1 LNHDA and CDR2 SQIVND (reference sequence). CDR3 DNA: TGTGCCAGTAACCTGGACAGGAACACCGGGGAGCTGTTTTTT. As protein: CASNLDRNTGELFF.

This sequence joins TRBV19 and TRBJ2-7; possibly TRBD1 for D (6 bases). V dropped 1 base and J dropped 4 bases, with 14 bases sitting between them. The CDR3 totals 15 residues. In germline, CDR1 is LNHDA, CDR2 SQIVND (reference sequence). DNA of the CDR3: TGTGCCAGTAGTATAGGTGGGCAGGGGCAATACGAGCAGTACTTC. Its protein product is CASSIGGQGQYEQYF.

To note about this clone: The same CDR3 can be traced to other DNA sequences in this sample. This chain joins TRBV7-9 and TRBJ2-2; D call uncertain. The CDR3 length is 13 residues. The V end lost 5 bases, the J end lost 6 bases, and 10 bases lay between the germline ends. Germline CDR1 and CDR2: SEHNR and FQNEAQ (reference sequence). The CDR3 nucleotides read TGTGCCAGCAGCCCCGCTCGGGCCGGGGAGCTGTTTTTT. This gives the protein CASSPARAGELFF.

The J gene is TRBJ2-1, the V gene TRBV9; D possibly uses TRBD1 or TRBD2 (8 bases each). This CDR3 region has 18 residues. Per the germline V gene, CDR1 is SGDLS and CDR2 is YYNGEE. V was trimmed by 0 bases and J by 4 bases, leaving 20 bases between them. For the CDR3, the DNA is TGTGCCAGCAGCGTAGCTCAGGGGGCGGGACTAGAGTACAATGAGCAGTTCTTC. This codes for CASSVAQGAGLEYNEQFF.

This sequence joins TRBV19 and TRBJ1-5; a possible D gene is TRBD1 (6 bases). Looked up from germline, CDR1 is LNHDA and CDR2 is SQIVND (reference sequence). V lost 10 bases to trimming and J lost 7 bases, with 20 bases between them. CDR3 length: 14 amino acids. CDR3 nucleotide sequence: TGTGCCACCAGAAAGGGGGATACCGAACAGCCCCAGCATTTT. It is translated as CATRKGDTEQPQHF.